This T cell receptor (beta chain) derives from a study of PD-1 blockade in classical Hodgkin lymphoma. Turning to the study itself: Treatment was intravenous nivolumab, 3 mg/kg every 2 weeks, until progression.

Sequencing used immunoSEQ multiplex PCR; TCRdb keeps in-frame clones, though not all of them. The repertoire consists of roughly 10,000 clones, with roughly 69% occurring once and the leading ten covering about 4%. With regard to this clone: Its antigen is as yet unknown.

Every single patient, without exception, relapsed after autologous stem cell transplantation, and brentuximab vedotin exposure varied. With magnetic negative selection, CD4+ T cells were purified from PBMCs that had been thawed. The ends were cut back, 4 bases at V and 8 bases at J, with 14 bases in the middle. Germline V gene sequence: CDR1 SGHAT, CDR2 FQNNGV. This CDR3 spans 13 amino acids. Study-wide findings and caveats: Reports indicated that newly diagnosed patients had lower baseline TCR diversity than healthy donors did. Diversity in CD4+ TCRs, unlike that measured in CD8+ TCRs, had risen significantly by C4D1.

The sample was CD4+ T cells from blood, taken at baseline. This chain joins TRBV11-2 and TRBJ1-2; D is undetermined. The receptor was derived from a human donor with classical Hodgkin lymphoma. The CDR3 sequence: CASSSTGPYGYTF. CDR3 nucleotides: TGTGCCAGCAGCTCGACCGGGCCTTACGGCTACACCTTC. The whole variable domain, filled in from reference TRBV11-2 and TRBJ1-2, reads EAGVAQSPRYKIIEKRQSVAFWCNPISGHATLYWYQQILGQGPKLLIQFQNNGVVDDSQLPKDRFSAERLKGVDSTLKIQPAKLEDSAVYLCASSSTGPYGYTFGSGTRLTVV.